This T cell receptor beta chain is drawn from a study of regulatory T cells in long-lasting Graves disease. Across the study: Positive TSH receptor antibodies alongside over 5 years of antithyroid drugs were what marked Graves' disease as persistent. Study results and limitations: The study found lower TCR diversity in persistent Graves' patients than in newly diagnosed ones. Accuracy may have suffered from the small sample size.

As for time point: persistent/refractory GD, antithyroid drugs over 5 years with positive TRAb. With RNA extracted from PBMCs as input, the TCR library was made. This clonotype occurred once. Its specificity is unknown. Its ends do not fully match the called genes, so a read error is possible. With iRepertoire HTBI primers and Arm-PCR of CDR3 regions, TCR beta libraries were built. From the multiplex PCR reads, TCRdb called clonotypes with MiXCR, one entry per CDR3 protein. The sample holds about 420,000 distinct CDR3 sequences, around 22% seen once. This CDR3 contains 13 residues. Germline V lookup: CDR1 SNHLY, CDR2 FYNNEI.

This chain links TRBV2 with TRBJ1-5; D unclear. The origin of this receptor is a female donor with Graves disease. The sample consisted of peripheral blood mononuclear cells (PBMCs), taken when the disease was refractory, from a patient treated with antithyroid drugs. CDR3 DNA: TGTGCCAACAGTGACGGTAGCAATCAGCCCCGGCATTTT. Protein: CANSDGSNQPRHF.